Shown below are 28 T cell receptor beta chains from a single sample sequenced in a study of beta chain features in type 1 diabetes. Findings and limits, study-wide: A moderate, significant TCRB CDR3 shortening appeared in type 1 diabetes across four CD4+ subsets.

Their antigens are not known. The isolated RNA, all of it, was reverse transcribed, so expressed TCRB transcripts were what got sequenced. Data came from immunoSEQ multiplex PCR; TCRdb stores just in-frame clones and leaves some out. The sample lists hundreds of thousands of clones; 15% were seen once. The sample comprised naive CD4+ T cells from blood. The receptor source for this set is a young man with type 1 diabetes.

DNA for the CDR3: TGCGCCAGCAGCGTAGGGGACAGGAGCACAGATACGCAGTATTTT. Protein product: CASSVGDRSTDTQYF. The chain is built from TRBV5-1 and TRBJ2-3, with 8 positions matching TRBD1. Germline CDR1 and CDR2: SGHRS and YFSETQ. With V trimmed by 4 bases and J by 0 bases, 4 bases remained unmatched. The CDR3 consists of 15 residues.

V is TRBV4-2 and J is TRBJ2-5; 10 bases are shared with TRBD2. The V and J ends lost 1 base and 1 base, in that order; junction bases with no gene match: 6. The germline V gene encodes CDR1 LGHNA and CDR2 YNFKEQ. This CDR3 contains 17 residues. The CDR3 DNA reads as TGTGCCAGCAGCCAAGTCTTGGGACTAGCGAGCCAAGAGACCCAGTACTTC. Its protein product is CASSQVLGLASQETQYF.

This clone appeared a few times. This chain links TRBV27 with TRBJ2-1, with unresolved D. CDR3 length equals 15 residues. Per the germline V gene, CDR1 is MNHEY and CDR2 is SMNVEV (reference sequence). V was trimmed by 5 bases and J by 1 base, leaving 12 bases between them. CDR3: CASSLRSTSYNEQFF. The CDR3 region has the DNA TGTGCCAGCAGTCTCCGTTCAACTTCCTACAATGAGCAGTTCTTC.

This clone was recorded a few times. V and J are TRBV10-3 and TRBJ2-1, with 8 bases lining up with TRBD2. After removal of 4 bases from V and 7 bases from J, the junction contained 9 bases not matched to a gene. The germline CDR1 and CDR2 sequences are ENHRY and SYGVKD. The CDR3 has 15 amino acids. CDR3 coding DNA: TGTGCCATCAGTGTCTGGCTAGCGGGTGAAAATGAGCAGTTCTTC. Its protein is CAISVWLAGENEQFF.

The rearrangement joins TRBV5-1 to TRBJ2-2; D unresolved. V was clipped by 2 bases and J by 5 bases, with 10 bases between them. The CDR3 is 14 amino acids. Germline V gene lookup returns CDR1 SGHRS and CDR2 YFSETQ. CDR3 in amino acids: CASSLEARTGELFF. Written as DNA, the CDR3 is TGCGCCAGCAGCTTAGAAGCGAGGACCGGGGAGCTGTTTTTT.

The chain is built from TRBV5-1 and TRBJ2-1; D gene unclear. This CDR3 region has 15 residues. Trimming took 2 bases from V and 6 from J, leaving 15 bases between them. CDR1 SGHRS and CDR2 YFSETQ come from the germline V gene. In DNA form, the CDR3 reads TGCGCCAGCAGCTTCAACTACCCGGGTATCAATGAGCAGTTCTTC. It codes for CASSFNYPGINEQFF.

This clone was seen a few times. The chain carries TRBV5-1 and TRBJ1-1; D gene unclear. The V end lost 0 bases, the J end lost 1 base, and 7 bases lay between the germline ends. The CDR3 spans 14 residues. CDR1 is SGHRS and CDR2 is YFSETQ in the germline V gene. This CDR3 is CASSLASGNTEAFF. The CDR3 coding sequence is TGCGCCAGCAGCTTGGCCTCGGGGAACACTGAAGCTTTCTTT.

The chain is built from TRBV5-1 and TRBJ2-1; TRBD2 aligns across 11 bases. Trimming removed 5 bases from V and 3 bases from J; junction bases left unmatched: 7. The CDR3 is 16 amino acids. The germline gives CDR1 SGHRS, CDR2 YFSETQ. As DNA, the CDR3 is TGCGCCAGCAGTTTTAGCGGGGGGGTCGACTACAATGAGCAGTTCTTC. Residues: CASSFSGGVDYNEQFF.

This clone has more than one count but fewer than ten. This rearrangement joins TRBV14 to TRBJ1-1, with unresolved D. Germline V CDR1 and CDR2: SGHDN, FVKESK. The CDR3 covers 12 residues. Between the trimmed V and J ends, which lost 1 base and 5 bases, there was a span of 5 bases. CDR3: CASSQGRTEAFF. The CDR3 DNA follows: TGTGCCAGCAGCCAAGGGAGAACTGAAGCTTTCTTT.

The chain links TRBV6-1 to TRBJ1-2; D call uncertain. The CDR3 loop spans 13 amino acids. Trimming took off 8 bases at V and 4 bases at J, with 14 bases between the two ends. Germline values: CDR1 MNHNS, CDR2 SASEGT. CDR3 sequence (DNA): TGTGCCAGCCTTTTTCTACGATTCTATGGCTACACCTTC. Translation gives CASLFLRFYGYTF.

The chain combines TRBV6-6 with TRBJ2-7; D is perhaps TRBD2 (6 bases). The CDR3 is 15 residues long. Germline CDR1 is MNHNY and CDR2 is SVGAGI (reference sequence). V was shortened by 0 bases and J by 4 bases, with 13 bases between the two germline ends. The DNA of the CDR3 is TGTGCCAGCAGTTACTCCGGCGGGGAGTCGTACGAGCAGTACTTC. Translating it yields CASSYSGGESYEQYF.

This chain uses TRBV30 with TRBJ2-3, with D perhaps TRBD1 (5 bases). The V end lost 2 bases, the J end lost 7 bases, and 19 bases lay between the germline ends. The CDR3 sequence is 15 residues long. Looked up from germline, CDR1 is GTSNPN and CDR2 is SVGIG (reference sequence). This chain's CDR3 is CAWSTTGRVVYTQYF. The CDR3 DNA reads as TGTGCCTGGAGTACAACCGGCAGGGTGGTATATACGCAGTATTTT.

This clone was observed a handful of times. V is TRBV6-5 and J is TRBJ2-7; 9 bases line up with TRBD1. Germline V lookup: CDR1 MNHEY, CDR2 SVGAGI. There are 15 residues in the CDR3. V shed 4 bases, J shed 5 bases, and the junction held 9 bases outside the gene matches. CDR3: CASSSQGQGRHEQYF. The DNA for the CDR3 is TGTGCCAGCAGTTCCCAGGGACAGGGTAGACACGAGCAGTACTTC.

The table lists this clone with a few counts. This CDR3 reads CAGSSGGETQYF. CDR3 DNA: TGTGCCGGATCCAGTGGAGGAGAGACCCAGTACTTC. This sequence joins TRBV6-6 and TRBJ2-5, with D possibly matching TRBD2 (5 bases). V gave up 11 bases and J gave up 4 bases, with 14 bases separating them. This CDR3 is built from 12 residues. Looked up from germline, CDR1 is MNHNY and CDR2 is SVGAGI (reference sequence).

The rearrangement uses TRBV6-5 and TRBJ1-6; D possibly corresponds to TRBD1 (5 bases). V shed 5 bases and J shed 8 bases, with 16 bases lying between them. The CDR3 has 15 amino acids. Germline V gene sequence: CDR1 MNHEY, CDR2 SVGAGI. DNA of the CDR3: TGTGCCAGCAGTCAAACCCCAGGGAATTATTCACCCCTCCACTTT. Protein sequence: CASSQTPGNYSPLHF.

CDR3 residues: CAWRPGLYFSLAKNIQYF. In nucleotides, the CDR3 is TGTGCCTGGAGGCCGGGACTTTATTTTTCCCTAGCCAAAAACATTCAGTACTTC. This rearrangement joins TRBV30 to TRBJ2-4; TRBD2 is a possible D gene (6 bases). The CDR3 covers 18 residues. CDR1 is GTSNPN, CDR2 SVGIG, per germline (reference sequence). The germline V and J ends were trimmed by 3 bases and 0 bases, with 21 bases remaining between them.

The chain carries TRBV18 and TRBJ2-1; no reliable D call. The CDR3 contains 12 residues. Per germline, CDR1 KGHSH and CDR2 LQKENI. Trimming shortened V by 2 bases and J by 7 bases, and 6 bases separated the two germline ends. CDR3 nucleotides: TGTGCCAGCTCACCAGATAGTAATGAGCAGTTCTTC. Translation: CASSPDSNEQFF.

The J gene is TRBJ1-4, the V gene TRBV5-6; D gene ambiguous. Germline assignment: CDR1 SGHDT and CDR2 YYEEEE. V was cut by 1 base and J by 6 bases, with 10 bases left in between. The CDR3 loop spans 14 amino acids. The CDR3 loop reads CASSLRQLDEKLFF. CDR3 DNA sequence: TGTGCCAGCAGCTTGCGTCAGTTGGATGAAAAACTGTTTTTT.

V gene TRBV5-1 combines with J gene TRBJ2-7, with 8 bases lining up with TRBD2. Losses at the gene ends were 3 bases for V and 2 bases for J; bases not matched to a gene: 10. The CDR3 runs 16 residues. The V gene's germline CDR1 is SGHRS and CDR2 YFSETQ. CDR3 sequence: CASSYVGGRRPYEQYF. CDR3 bases: TGCGCCAGCAGCTATGTCGGCGGGAGGCGTCCCTACGAGCAGTACTTC.

This clone has only a few counts. The chain carries TRBV30 and TRBJ2-1; TRBD1 matches at 8 bases. The CDR3 extends over 15 amino acids. Germline-derived CDR1 and CDR2 are GTSNPN and SVGIG (reference sequence). J lost 5 bases, V lost 3 bases, and 9 bases had no gene match. CDR3 loop: CAWRRVQGGNNEQFF. Here the CDR3 DNA reads TGTGCCTGGAGGAGAGTACAGGGGGGAAACAATGAGCAGTTCTTC.

This clone was seen a few times. This CDR3 reads CASSLDGGNYGYTF. The CDR3 region has the DNA TGCGCCAGCAGCTTGGACGGGGGTAACTATGGCTACACCTTC. The chain uses TRBV5-1 and TRBJ1-2, with D possibly matching TRBD1 (5 bases). The germline CDR1 and CDR2 sequences are SGHRS and YFSETQ. V was cut by 0 bases and J by 1 base, with 7 bases left in between. The CDR3 is 14 residues long.

The chain uses TRBV10-3 and TRBJ1-6, with 7 bases that match TRBD1. The CDR3 consists of 13 residues. Germline-derived CDR1 and CDR2 are ENHRY and SYGVKD. The ends lost 10 bases at V and 12 bases at J; junction bases unmatched: 12. DNA for the CDR3: TGTGCCACTCTTGGGCAGGGGGAGTTACCCCTCCACTTT. It codes for CATLGQGELPLHF.

The chain employs TRBV2 and TRBJ1-6; D is unresolved. Trimming removed 4 bases from V and 0 bases from J, with 7 bases in between. CDR1 is SNHLY and CDR2 is FYNNEI in the germline V gene. There are 15 residues in the CDR3. The CDR3 DNA follows: TGTGCCAGCAGTGCGTCTACCTCCTATAATTCACCCCTCCACTTT. Translating it yields CASSASTSYNSPLHF.

The chain carries TRBV5-4 and TRBJ1-2; 9 nucleotides line up with TRBD1. This CDR3 is 15 amino acids long. The germline V gene has CDR1 SGHNT and CDR2 YYREEE (reference sequence). With V trimmed by 4 bases and J by 8 bases, 12 bases remained unmatched. Written as DNA, the CDR3 is TGTGCCAGCAGCGCTCCGGGACAGGGCTTCGGAGGCTACACCTTC. Encoded protein: CASSAPGQGFGGYTF.

The chain joins TRBV28 to TRBJ2-5, with 7 bases fitting TRBD1. The V and J ends lost 3 bases and 2 bases, in that order; junction bases with no gene match: 9. The length of the CDR3 is 16 residues. Germline V gives CDR1 MDHEN, CDR2 SYDVKM. The DNA of the CDR3 is TGTGCCAGCAGTTTGGGTTCGGGCAGGGGGCAAGAGACCCAGTACTTC. It is translated as CASSLGSGRGQETQYF.

The chain links TRBV28 to TRBJ1-2; 7 bases line up with TRBD1. V lost 5 bases to trimming and J lost 8 bases; unmatched junction nucleotides: 5. CDR1 is MDHEN, CDR2 SYDVKM, per germline. CDR3 length: 12 amino acids. Here the CDR3 reads CASSPGDRGYTF. DNA for the CDR3: TGTGCCAGCAGTCCGGGGGACAGAGGCTACACCTTC.

V is TRBV30 and J is TRBJ1-5; TRBD1 agrees at 8 bases. Germline loops: CDR1 GTSNPN, CDR2 SVGIG (reference sequence). The junction had 4 bases not matched to a gene; V was cut back by 5 bases and J by 4 bases. The CDR3 covers 13 residues. Here the CDR3 DNA reads TGTGCCTGGGAGGGACAGGCAAATCAGCCCCAGCATTTT. This codes for CAWEGQANQPQHF.

There are a few counts of this clone. The rearrangement uses TRBV7-9 and TRBJ2-5, with a tentative D call TRBD1 (5 bases). This CDR3 is 15 amino acids long. V gave up 5 bases and J gave up 4 bases, with 17 bases separating them. Germline V gene lookup returns CDR1 SEHNR and CDR2 FQNEAQ (reference sequence). The CDR3 is CASSPFRDEIETQYF. The CDR3 DNA reads as TGTGCCAGCAGCCCCTTCAGGGATGAGATAGAGACCCAGTACTTC.